The entry below gives a single T cell receptor beta chain sequence along with its context. What it recognizes is unknown. The investigators split CD4+ cells into a CD45RA+ naive subset and a CD45RA-negative memory subset. The record originates from a study of shared clonotypes between healthy human individuals. Researchers divided each subset's genomic DNA evenly across several immunoSEQ plates. Assay used: immunoSEQ multiplex PCR; TCRdb lists only in-frame clones, some missing. This table has about 990,000 clones, 75% to 80% appearing once. The study, taken as a whole, reports: Shared clonotypes across all four donors exceeded non-shared ones in generation probability. Naive subsets generally exceeded memory subsets in estimated richness.

The TCR comes from a man between 18 and 35 years old in good health. Some clones in this sample may be carry-over from other donors' samples. The sample was memory CD4+ T cells from PBMCs. Subset reported: CD45RA-negative fraction.

In DNA, the CDR3 is TGTGCCAGCAGCTTATGGAGCTCTGGGAGTTCCTACGAGCAGTACTTC. Translation gives CASSLWSSGSSYEQYF. The genes are TRBV11-2 and TRBJ2-7; TRBD2 might be the D (5 bases). V lost 2 bases to trimming and J lost 1 base, with 15 bases between them. There are 16 residues in the CDR3. Per the germline V gene, CDR1 is SGHAT and CDR2 is FQNNGV.